The sample holds many counts of the clone carrying this T cell receptor (beta chain). Antigen specificity is unknown. Hyperthyroidism patients were newly diagnosed, had disease duration under 2 months, and were aged 18 to 65 years. Template material for amplifying TCR beta CDR3 regions consisted of RNA transcripts. Primed by the HTBI set, a first-round RT-PCR was run on the TCR CDR3. Using its own MiXCR run on the multiplex PCR reads, TCRdb lists one record per CDR3 protein. The top ten clones hold less than 4.5% of a sample with approximately 600,000 distinct CDR3 sequences, roughly 16% of them seen once. These data originate in a study of T cells in Graves' hyperthyroidism and ophthalmopathy. Regarding the study as a whole: In the blood, most expanded thyroid clonotypes above 0.001 appeared as well. A 13 V-J signature model discriminated ophthalmopathy versus stable hyperthyroidism. Progression to ophthalmopathy was predicted a median of approximately 6.4 months early.

From germline, CDR1 is KGHDR and CDR2 SFDVKD. CDR3 length equals 12 residues. The ends were cut back, 4 bases at V and 9 bases at J, with 9 bases in the middle. The chain joins TRBV24-1 to TRBJ1-5; the D is unclear. The clonotype was recovered from a woman in her thirties with Graves' hyperthyroidism. The sequenced sample consisted of blood. In nucleotides, the CDR3 is TGTGCCACCAGTGACAAGGGTTGGCCCCAGCATTTT. Its translation is CATSDKGWPQHF.